This T cell receptor (beta chain) is from a study of spatial heterogeneity in lung cancer (dated by TCRdb to between 2019 and 2020). Regarding the research as a whole: The donors were 70 or so patients from the lung TRACERx cohort who had early-stage, untreated non-small cell lung cancer. Follow-up PBMC samples were sequenced whenever the samples were available, and the median time to follow-up was about 25 months after resection. Beta-chain transcripts were consistently detected in greater numbers than alpha-chain transcripts, which likely reflected higher beta-chain transcript abundance. In the raw uncorrected reads, each unique combination of TCR and UMI appeared on average more than ten times. In non-small cell lung cancer, the study quantitatively compared TCR alpha and beta repertoires across several tumor regions, matched nontumor lung, and blood. Nonsynonymous mutation counts, determined by whole-exome sequencing of tumor tissue, were related to features of the TCR repertoire. Both alpha and beta chains were TCR-sequenced in samples taken at surgery, namely 220 tumor regions, around 64 matched nontumor lung samples and approximately 51 PBMC samples. On the study overall, not on this receptor specifically: Ubiquitous expanded tumor TCRs were found in blood more often at tumor resection than at routine follow-up. Only 13 to 15 patients were included in the comparisons of baseline and follow-up blood repertoires. Additional single-cell paired TCR alpha and beta sequencing was considered necessary to confirm, at a functional level, the hypothesis that regional TCRs recognize regional mutations.

Trimming accounts for 1 base at V and 3 bases at J, while the number of junction bases matched to no gene is 6. The CDR3, cysteine through phenylalanine, is 15 amino acids long. CDR3 DNA is the only sequence kept; it has 45 bases, read in frame from the first base. CDR1 SEHNR and CDR2 FQNEAQ were looked up in the germline V gene (reference sequence). The time point label corresponds to: blood at routine non-recurrence follow-up after resection. Without any cell sorting, TCR sequencing was performed on whole RNA extracted either from tumor and nontumor lung tissue or from cryopreserved PBMC samples. Patients were selected for TCR sequencing only if sufficient RNA was available from at least two tumor regions. As regards this clonotype: It lacks a known antigen. No per-base quality is available; no much larger clone lies one base away.

Library construction relied on 5' RACE. These reads were obtained on a NextSeq 500. The TCR library protocol attached a unique molecular identifier to each TCR cDNA molecule to allow correction of PCR and sequencing errors. As for the original processing: TCR identification, UMI-based error correction and CDR3 extraction were all carried out with Decombinator tools. Expanded TCRs were defined as those above a frequency of 2 per 1,000, corresponding to the top 1% of the tumor frequency distribution. Renyi diversity was calculated using the R vegan package after each repertoire was subsampled 100 times to 5,000 TCRs. CDR3 similarity networks were built from amino acid triplet string-kernel similarity, connecting CDR3s with pairwise similarity above 0.82. Through fastp at Q25 and MiXCR, TCRdb rebuilt clones from the public reads, retaining in-frame beta chains. Rows are unified per CDR3 protein, each entry keeping the most common DNA and genes. The V and J calls come from TCRdb's annotation, not from the publication. This sample has just over 70,000 distinct CDR3 sequences in its table, and roughly 9% of those were observed once. Under 2.5% of the sample belongs to the ten largest clones.

The sample was PBMCs, taken at follow-up. Recombination linked TRBV7-9 to TRBJ2-7; 7 of the junction bases match TRBD2. The sequence came from a female donor with early-stage non-small cell lung cancer. The CDR3 sequence is CASSLGSAGVYEQYF. In nucleotides, the sequence is TGTGCCAGCAGCTTAGGATCCGCGGGAGTCTACGAGCAGTACTTC.